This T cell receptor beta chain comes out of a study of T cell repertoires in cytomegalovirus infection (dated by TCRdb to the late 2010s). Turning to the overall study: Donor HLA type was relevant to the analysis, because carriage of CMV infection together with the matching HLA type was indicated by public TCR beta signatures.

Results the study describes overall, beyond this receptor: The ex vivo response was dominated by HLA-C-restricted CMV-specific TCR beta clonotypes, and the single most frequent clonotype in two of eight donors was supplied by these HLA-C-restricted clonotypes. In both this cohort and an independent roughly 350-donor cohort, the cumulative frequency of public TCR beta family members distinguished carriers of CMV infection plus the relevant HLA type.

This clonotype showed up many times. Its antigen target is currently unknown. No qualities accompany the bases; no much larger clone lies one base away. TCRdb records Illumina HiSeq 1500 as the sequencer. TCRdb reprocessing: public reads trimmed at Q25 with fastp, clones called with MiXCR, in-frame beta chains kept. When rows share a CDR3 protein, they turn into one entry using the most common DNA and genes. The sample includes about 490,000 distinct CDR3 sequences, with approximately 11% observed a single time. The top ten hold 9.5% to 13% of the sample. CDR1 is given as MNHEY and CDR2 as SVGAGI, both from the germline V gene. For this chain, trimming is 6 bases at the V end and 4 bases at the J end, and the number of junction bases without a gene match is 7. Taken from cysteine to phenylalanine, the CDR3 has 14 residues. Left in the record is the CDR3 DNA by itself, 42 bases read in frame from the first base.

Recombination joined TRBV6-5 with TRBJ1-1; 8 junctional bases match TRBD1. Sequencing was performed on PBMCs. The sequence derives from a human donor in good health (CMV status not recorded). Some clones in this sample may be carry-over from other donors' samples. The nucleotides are TGTGCCAGCAGCGGTGGACAGGGAGTCACTGAAGCTTTCTTT. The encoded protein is CASSGGQGVTEAFF.